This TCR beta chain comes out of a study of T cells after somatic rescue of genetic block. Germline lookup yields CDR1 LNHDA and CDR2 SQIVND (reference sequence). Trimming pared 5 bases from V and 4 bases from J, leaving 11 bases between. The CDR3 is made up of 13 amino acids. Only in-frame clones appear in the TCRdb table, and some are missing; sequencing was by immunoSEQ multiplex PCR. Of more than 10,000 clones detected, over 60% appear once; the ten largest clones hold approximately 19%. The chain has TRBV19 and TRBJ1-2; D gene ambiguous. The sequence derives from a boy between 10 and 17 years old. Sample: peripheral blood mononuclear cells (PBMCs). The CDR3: CASSRTVSYGYTF. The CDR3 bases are TGTGCCAGTAGTCGGACCGTTAGCTATGGCTACACCTTC.